These 31 T cell receptor beta chains came from one sample sequenced in a study of OX40 agonist ivuxolimab in advanced cancers. Repertoires were generated with immunoSEQ multiplex PCR, while TCRdb's copy carries only in-frame clones and drops some. The data show approximately 58,000 clones, about 80% seen once. The material sequenced was CD4+ or CD8+ T cells sorted from blood, taken in a trial of the OX40 agonist ivuxolimab. The receptors were sampled from an adult with an advanced solid tumor such as melanoma, head and neck, liver or kidney cancer.

The chain links TRBV5-4 to TRBJ1-2, with 9 bases that match TRBD1. The CDR3 is 14 amino acids. The V gene's germline CDR1 is SGHNT and CDR2 YYREEE (reference sequence). V lost 2 bases and J lost 7; bases outside the gene matches: 6. The CDR3 DNA is TGTGCCAGCAGCTTACAGGGGGCCGAGGGTGGCTACACCTTC. Its protein product is CASSLQGAEGGYTF.

The chain has TRBV19 and TRBJ1-5; D gene uncertain. Germline values: CDR1 LNHDA, CDR2 SQIVND (reference sequence). This CDR3 has 14 amino acids. V was shortened by 9 bases and J by 3 bases, with 15 bases between the two germline ends. This CDR3 is CASEGGLNNQPQHF. CDR3 bases: TGTGCCAGCGAGGGAGGGCTTAACAATCAGCCCCAGCATTTT. The full variable domain, its missing parts supplied by reference TRBV19 and TRBJ1-5, is DGGITQSPKYLFRKEGQNVTLSCEQNLNHDAMYWYRQDPGQGLRLIYYSQIVNDFQKGDIAEGYSVSREKKESFPLTVTSAQKNPTAFYLCASEGGLNNQPQHFGDGTRLSIL.

This chain joins TRBV5-6 and TRBJ2-1; TRBD1 aligns across 9 bases. Trimming removed 4 bases from V and 5 bases from J; junction bases left unmatched: 19. The CDR3 is 19 residues long. Germline values: CDR1 SGHDT, CDR2 YYEEEE. The CDR3 sequence is CASSLETGGKLIIHNEQFF. The CDR3 DNA reads TGTGCCAGCAGCCTAGAGACAGGGGGAAAACTAATAATTCACAATGAGCAGTTCTTC.

A remark on this clone: One junction end disagrees with the germline gene, perhaps due to a read error. The chain has TRBV7-9 and TRBJ2-2, with 9 bases aligning to TRBD2. The CDR3 length is 16 residues. Germline V gene data show CDR1 as SEHNR and CDR2 as FQNEAQ (reference sequence). CDR3 protein: CASSVAGDQLTGELFF. DNA of the CDR3: TGTGCCAGCAGCGTAGCGGGAGACCAGCTCACCGGGGAGCTGTTTTTT.

This chain uses TRBV30 with TRBJ1-2, with D hard to call. V lost 2 bases and J lost 0, with 7 bases in between. Germline V gene lookup returns CDR1 GTSNPN and CDR2 SVGIG (reference sequence). The CDR3 loop spans 13 amino acids. Here the CDR3 DNA reads TGTGCCTGGAGTAAGGACTCTAACTATGGCTACACCTTC. Amino acids: CAWSKDSNYGYTF.

The V call is TRBV6-5, the J call TRBJ1-2; D is ambiguous. The ends were cut back, 8 bases at V and 7 bases at J, with 17 bases in the middle. The CDR3 length is 13 residues. CDR1 is MNHEY, CDR2 SVGAGI, per germline. The CDR3 region is CASSEMRSTGYTF. As DNA, the CDR3 is TGTGCCAGCTCGGAGATGAGGTCAACTGGCTACACCTTC.

The chain combines TRBV7-2 with TRBJ2-3; D is possibly TRBD1 (5 bases). The germline CDR1 and CDR2 sequences are SGHTA and FQGNSA. The CDR3 covers 16 residues. The V end lost 5 bases, the J end lost 0 bases, and 15 bases lay between the germline ends. The CDR3 region is CASSASTVTSTDTQYF. CDR3 nucleotide sequence: TGTGCCAGCAGCGCCTCGACAGTTACGAGCACAGATACGCAGTATTTT.

The gene calls are TRBV6-1 and TRBJ2-7; weak D call: TRBD1 (6 bases). Judging by the DNA end, TRBJ2-1 fits better; the J call may be wrong. The CDR3 runs to 13 residues. Looked up from germline, CDR1 is MNHNS and CDR2 is SASEGT. This CDR3 reads CARPGTQTYEQFF. The CDR3 coding sequence is TGTGCCAGACCCGGGACACAAACCTACGAGCAGTTCTTC.

The chain has TRBV6-6 and TRBJ2-7, with 10 bases matching TRBD2. CDR1 and CDR2 from the germline V gene are MNHNY and SVGAGI (reference sequence). V lost 8 bases to trimming and J lost 6 bases; unmatched junction nucleotides: 10. There are 14 residues in the CDR3. The CDR3 spells CASYSTSGSGEQYF. The CDR3 region has the DNA TGTGCCAGCTATTCGACTAGCGGGTCGGGCGAGCAGTACTTC.

For this clone: Additional DNA sequences in this sample encode the identical CDR3. The chain links TRBV2 to TRBJ1-6; possibly TRBD1 for D (6 bases). Germline assignment: CDR1 SNHLY and CDR2 FYNNEI. This CDR3 has 17 residues. Trimming removed 1 base at V and 2 bases at J, with 12 bases between. The CDR3 spells CASSEVGGRTYNSPLHF. In DNA form, the CDR3 reads TGTGCCAGCAGTGAAGTGGGGGGCAGGACCTATAATTCACCCCTCCACTTT.

The rearrangement links TRBV2 to TRBJ1-6, with TRBD1 identical over 8 bases. The CDR3 sequence is 16 residues long. V lost 6 bases and J lost 7; bases outside the gene matches: 11. Germline CDR1 reads SNHLY; CDR2 reads FYNNEI. CDR3 DNA: TGTGCCAGCAGGGAGGCAGGGGGCTTCATGAATTCACCCCTCCACTTT. Its translation: CASREAGGFMNSPLHF.

This sequence joins TRBV19 and TRBJ2-1; 7 positions match TRBD2. Germline CDR1 is LNHDA and CDR2 is SQIVND (reference sequence). With 4 bases clipped from V and 1 base from J, the junction kept 7 bases outside the gene matches. This CDR3 region has 16 residues. In DNA, the CDR3 is TGTGCCAGTAGTAACCCTAGCGGCAGTTCCTACAATGAGCAGTTCTTC. As protein: CASSNPSGSSYNEQFF.

In its sample, this clone was seen a few times. For the CDR3, the DNA is TGTGCCAGCAGCTTAGATGCAGTTTTTACCAATTCACCCCTCCACTTT. Amino acid sequence: CASSLDAVFTNSPLHF. The rearrangement uses TRBV7-9 and TRBJ1-6; D call uncertain. The CDR3 has 16 residues. V lost 1 base and J 7 bases, leaving 14 bases between the germline ends. Germline V gives CDR1 SEHNR, CDR2 FQNEAQ (reference sequence). The whole variable domain, remainder taken from reference TRBV7-9 and TRBJ1-6, is DTGVSQNPRHKITKRGQNVTFRCDPISEHNRLYWYRQTLGQGPEFLTYFQNEAQLEKSRLLSDRFSAERPKGSFSTLEIQRTEQGDSAMYLCASSLDAVFTNSPLHFGNGTRLTVT.

The J gene is TRBJ2-2, the V gene TRBV2, with no clear D. Germline loops: CDR1 SNHLY, CDR2 FYNNEI. The CDR3 sequence is 16 residues long. Trimming removed 8 bases from V and 0 bases from J, with 16 bases in between. The CDR3 nucleotides are TGTGCCAGCCTTAACTCGCGCCTCCCGAACACCGGGGAGCTGTTTTTT. It codes for CASLNSRLPNTGELFF.

V and J are TRBV18 and TRBJ2-7; D call uncertain. Germline CDR1 and CDR2: KGHSH and LQKENI. The V end lost 2 bases, the J end lost 6 bases, and 17 bases lay between the germline ends. The length of the CDR3 is 15 residues. This CDR3 reads CASSPSPGLPLEQYF. The DNA of the CDR3 is TGTGCCAGCTCACCAAGTCCCGGGCTACCTCTCGAGCAGTACTTC.

This clone was counted between two and nine times. The chain carries TRBV11-2 and TRBJ2-7; 8 bases are shared with TRBD1. Germline V gene lookup returns CDR1 SGHAT and CDR2 FQNNGV. V lost 2 bases to trimming and J lost 5 bases; unmatched junction nucleotides: 11. CDR3 length: 16 amino acids. For the CDR3, the DNA is TGTGCCAGCAGCTTAAATTGGGACAGGAGCGTCCACGAGCAGTACTTC. This translates into CASSLNWDRSVHEQYF.

V gene TRBV5-1 combines with J gene TRBJ1-1; possible D gene TRBD1, 6 bases. Germline CDR1 reads SGHRS; CDR2 reads YFSETQ. This CDR3 is 15 amino acids long. V shed 2 bases and J shed 1 base, with 12 bases lying between them. The CDR3 sequence: CASSLARGSNTEAFF. DNA of the CDR3: TGCGCCAGCAGCTTAGCCAGGGGTTCGAACACTGAAGCTTTCTTT.

J is TRBJ1-2 and V is TRBV2; D uncertain. V was clipped by 5 bases and J by 0 bases, with 10 bases between them. The CDR3 is 14 amino acids. The germline gives CDR1 SNHLY, CDR2 FYNNEI. The CDR3 here is CASSSGRTNYGYTF. Here the CDR3 DNA reads TGTGCCAGCAGTTCGGGCAGGACTAACTATGGCTACACCTTC. Full variable domain (outside the CDR3, taken from reference TRBV2 and TRBJ1-2): EPEVTQTPSHQVTQMGQEVILRCVPISNHLYFYWYRQILGQKVEFLVSFYNNEISEKSEIFDDQFSVERPDGSNFTLKIRSTKLEDSAMYFCASSSGRTNYGYTFGSGTRLTVV.

The genes are TRBV7-3 and TRBJ1-6; no definite D call. Trimming shortened V by 2 bases and J by 4 bases, and 3 bases separated the two germline ends. The CDR3 length is 13 residues. CDR1 and CDR2 from the germline V gene are SGHTA and FQGTGA. The CDR3 reads CASSLLYNSPLHF. DNA of the CDR3: TGTGCCAGCAGCTTACTGTATAATTCACCCCTCCACTTT.

V gene TRBV7-3 combines with J gene TRBJ1-1; possibly TRBD1 for D (6 bases). V lost 4 bases to trimming and J lost 1 base, with 16 bases between them. This CDR3 spans 16 amino acids. Germline CDR1 SGHTA, CDR2 FQGTGA. This CDR3 is CASSSIGGHQNTEAFF. CDR3 DNA: TGTGCCAGCAGCTCCATTGGGGGACACCAGAACACTGAAGCTTTCTTT.

This chain connects TRBV11-1 to TRBJ2-7; D may be TRBD1 or TRBD2 (5 bases each). Germline V gene lookup returns CDR1 SGHAT and CDR2 FQDESV (reference sequence). This CDR3 region has 14 residues. With 2 bases removed from V and 3 bases from J, the gap between germline ends came to 11 bases. In DNA form, the CDR3 reads TGTGCCAGCAGCTTAAGGTCAGGGAGCTACGAGCAGTACTTC. Translating gives CASSLRSGSYEQYF.

The chain carries TRBV10-3 and TRBJ2-2; 12 nucleotides match TRBD2. The CDR3 covers 14 residues. The germline V gene has CDR1 ENHRY and CDR2 SYGVKD. The ends lost 7 bases at V and 7 bases at J; junction bases unmatched: 4. The CDR3 spells CAITGLAGSGELFF. CDR3 nucleotides: TGTGCCATCACCGGACTAGCGGGAAGCGGGGAGCTGTTTTTT.

Worth noting for this clone: The junction departs from the called germline gene at one end, perhaps through a read error. V gene TRBV28 combines with J gene TRBJ2-1, with D hard to call. Germline CDR1 and CDR2: MDHEN and SYDVKM. The CDR3 runs 15 residues. The chain's CDR3 is CASSLSGFPYNEQFF. The CDR3 nucleotides are TGTGCCAGCAGCTTATCCGGATTTCCCTACAATGAGCAGTTCTTC.

This sequence joins TRBV11-2 and TRBJ2-2; 8 bases align to TRBD2. The CDR3 is 17 amino acids. Germline trimming cut 5 bases from V and 5 bases from J; bases unmatched to any gene: 13. CDR1 and CDR2 (germline): SGHAT, FQNNGV. The CDR3 spells CASSQTGGFGPTGELFF. The CDR3 nucleotides read TGTGCCAGCAGCCAAACGGGGGGGTTTGGGCCGACCGGGGAGCTGTTTTTT.

The chain is built from TRBV9 and TRBJ2-4; 8 bases agree with TRBD1. With 0 bases clipped from V and 3 bases from J, the junction kept 2 bases outside the gene matches. Germline loops: CDR1 SGDLS, CDR2 YYNGEE. The CDR3 totals 15 residues. DNA for the CDR3: TGTGCCAGCAGCGTAGCACAGGGGGACAAAAACATTCAGTACTTC. Its protein is CASSVAQGDKNIQYF. Using reference TRBV9 and TRBJ2-4 for the parts outside the CDR3, the full variable domain is DSGVTQTPKHLITATGQRVTLRCSPRSGDLSVYWYQQSLDQGLQFLIQYYNGEERAKGNILERFSAQQFPDLHSELNLSSLELGDSALYFCASSVAQGDKNIQYFGAGTRLSVL.

This chain connects TRBV2 to TRBJ2-1; D uncertain. The CDR3 runs to 13 residues. The V end was cut by 4 bases, the J end by 8 bases, with 12 bases between. The germline gives CDR1 SNHLY, CDR2 FYNNEI. The CDR3 DNA reads as TGTGCCAGCAGTGGGCAGGCTGGGGATGAGCAGTTCTTC. This gives the protein CASSGQAGDEQFF.

This clone occurred a few times. The chain carries TRBV28 and TRBJ1-1; D might be TRBD1 (6 bases). Per the germline V gene, CDR1 is MDHEN and CDR2 is SYDVKM. Between the trimmed V and J ends, which lost 6 bases and 2 bases, there was a span of 13 bases. The CDR3 runs to 14 residues. The CDR3 region is CASRGTTGNTEAFF. The CDR3 coding sequence is TGTGCCAGCAGGGGGACGACAGGCAACACTGAAGCTTTCTTT.

This chain uses TRBV6-5 with TRBJ2-5; a weak D match, TRBD2 (5 bases). This CDR3 contains 16 residues. CDR1 is MNHEY, CDR2 SVGAGI, per germline. Trimming left V 2 bases short and J 2 bases short, with 15 bases between. The CDR3 region is CASSYGGLPGQETQYF. The CDR3 DNA reads TGTGCCAGCAGTTACGGAGGCCTGCCCGGGCAAGAGACCCAGTACTTC.

This rearrangement joins TRBV5-5 to TRBJ1-4, with TRBD1 as a possible D gene (6 bases). CDR3 length: 13 amino acids. Trimming removed 3 bases at V and 11 bases at J, with 14 bases between. CDR1 is SGHKS and CDR2 is YYEKEE in the germline V gene (reference sequence). The chain's CDR3 is CASSSTPGDKLFF. The CDR3 coding sequence is TGTGCCAGCAGCTCCACTCCAGGGGACAAACTGTTTTTT.

The J gene is TRBJ1-2, the V gene TRBV27; possibly TRBD1 for D (6 bases). The CDR3 covers 13 residues. CDR1 and CDR2 from the germline V gene are MNHEY and SMNVEV (reference sequence). Trimming stripped 3 bases from V and 3 bases from J, with 8 bases between. CDR3 DNA: TGTGCCAGCAGTTTTGCAGGGGACTATGGCTACACCTTC. Amino acid sequence: CASSFAGDYGYTF.

This rearrangement joins TRBV30 to TRBJ1-2; no reliable D call. Germline V lookup: CDR1 GTSNPN, CDR2 SVGIG (reference sequence). The ends were cut back, 7 bases at V and 2 bases at J, with 14 bases in the middle. This CDR3 contains 13 residues. CDR3 loop: CAFHPSGNYGYTF. In DNA, the CDR3 is TGTGCCTTCCACCCGTCCGGAAACTATGGCTACACCTTC.